What follows are 5 T cell receptor beta chains derived from one specimen sequenced in a study of OX40 agonist ivuxolimab in advanced cancers. Measured with immunoSEQ multiplex PCR; TCRdb has only the in-frame clones, and not every one. Of roughly 89,000 clones listed, approximately 90% were seen once; the top ten hold 0.25% to 0.35%. Sample: CD4+ or CD8+ T cells sorted from blood, taken in a trial of the OX40 agonist ivuxolimab. Receptors were obtained from an adult with an advanced solid tumor such as melanoma, head and neck, liver or kidney cancer.

In nucleotides, the CDR3 is TGCGCCAGCAGCCCGGGACTAGCGGCTTCTTATTACAATGAGCAGTTCTTC. Translating it yields CASSPGLAASYYNEQFF. The genes are TRBV5-1 and TRBJ2-1; 11 bases are shared with TRBD2. The CDR3 is 17 amino acids. From germline, CDR1 is SGHRS and CDR2 YFSETQ. V trimming: 4 bases; J trimming: 4 bases; junction bases outside the gene matches: 10.

The gene calls are TRBV6-1 and TRBJ2-1; 8 bases align to TRBD1. Germline V gives CDR1 MNHNS, CDR2 SASEGT. The CDR3 extends over 14 amino acids. Trimming took 9 bases from V and 8 from J; bases not matched to a gene: 12. The CDR3 protein is CASKQGANTDEQFF. The CDR3 DNA is TGTGCCAGTAAGCAGGGGGCAAACACCGATGAGCAGTTCTTC.

V usage is TRBV7-2 and J usage is TRBJ2-1, with TRBD2 as a possible D gene (6 bases). CDR3 length: 15 residues. The germline V gene encodes CDR1 SGHTA and CDR2 FQGNSA. V lost 2 bases to trimming and J lost 5 bases, with 13 bases between them. CDR3 in DNA: TGTGCCAGCAGCTTACTGGGCCGGGGGAACAATGAGCAGTTCTTC. Protein sequence: CASSLLGRGNNEQFF.

V gene TRBV7-2 combines with J gene TRBJ2-7, with D uncertain. The CDR3 runs 13 residues. Trimming removed 4 bases at V and 0 bases at J, with 7 bases between. From germline, CDR1 is SGHTA and CDR2 FQGNSA. The CDR3 protein is CASSSQSSYEQYF. CDR3 bases: TGTGCCAGCAGCTCACAAAGCTCCTACGAGCAGTACTTC.

The CDR3 here is CASREDVGYTF. The CDR3 DNA follows: TGTGCCAGCAGAGAAGACGTGGGCTACACCTTC. The chain couples TRBV7-2 to TRBJ1-2; D unclear. The length of the CDR3 is 11 residues. CDR1 and CDR2 (germline): SGHTA, FQGNSA. Trimming shortened V by 6 bases and J by 8 bases, and 10 bases separated the two germline ends.